The clone carrying this T cell receptor beta chain was recorded a few times. These data belong to a study of blood T cell repertoires in COVID-19. Across the whole study: Samples representing acute and convalescent COVID-19 were sourced from the United States, Italy and Spain. PBMCs, B-cell-depleted T cells, or T cells provided the cDNA or gDNA that made up the material.

In the authors' methods: Cell counts per sample came from amplifying reference gene primers. The protocol was immunoSEQ multiplex PCR, while the TCRdb copy is restricted to in-frame clones and leaves out a portion. Clone size and V and J calls were adopted from that table, with D and trimming inferred from the DNA. The sample contains roughly 84,000 clones, around 85% of which appear only once. The CDR3 totals 17 residues. The TCR was taken from a man older than 75 with active or convalescent COVID-19. Sequencing input: peripheral blood. V usage is TRBV1 and J usage is TRBJ1-2; TRBD1, the D gene given by the table, was not confirmed from the DNA. TRBV1 is noted as a pseudogene. CDR3 nucleotides: TGCACCAGCAGCCAAGATGGAAAGACAGGGGGAAGCTATGGCTACACCTTC. Residues: CTSSQDGKTGGSYGYTF.